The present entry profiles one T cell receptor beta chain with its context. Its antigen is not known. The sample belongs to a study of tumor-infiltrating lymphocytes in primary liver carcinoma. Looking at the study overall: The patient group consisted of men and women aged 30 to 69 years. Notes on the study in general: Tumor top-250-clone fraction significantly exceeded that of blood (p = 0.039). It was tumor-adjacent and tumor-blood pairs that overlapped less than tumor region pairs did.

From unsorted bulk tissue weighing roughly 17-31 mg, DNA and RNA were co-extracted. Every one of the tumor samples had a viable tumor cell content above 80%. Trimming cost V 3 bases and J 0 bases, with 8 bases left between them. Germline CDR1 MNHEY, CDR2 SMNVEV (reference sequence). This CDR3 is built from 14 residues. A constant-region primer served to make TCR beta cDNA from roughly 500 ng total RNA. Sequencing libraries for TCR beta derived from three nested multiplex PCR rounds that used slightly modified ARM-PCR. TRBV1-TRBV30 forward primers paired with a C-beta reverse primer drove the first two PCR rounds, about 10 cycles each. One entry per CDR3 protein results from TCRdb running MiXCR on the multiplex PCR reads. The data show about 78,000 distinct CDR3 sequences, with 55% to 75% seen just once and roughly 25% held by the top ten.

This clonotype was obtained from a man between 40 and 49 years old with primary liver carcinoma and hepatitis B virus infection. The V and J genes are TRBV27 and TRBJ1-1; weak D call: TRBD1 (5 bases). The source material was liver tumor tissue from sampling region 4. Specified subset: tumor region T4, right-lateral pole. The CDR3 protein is CASSFSGMNTEAFF. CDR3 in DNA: TGTGCCAGCAGTTTTTCAGGGATGAACACTGAAGCTTTCTTT.